Described below is a single T cell receptor beta chain sequence and its context. This record comes from a study of identifying expanded T cells in peripheral blood. In germline, CDR1 is LGHNA, CDR2 YSLEER. The CDR3 covers 15 residues. V was pared by 4 bases and J by 4 bases, with 16 bases between. Repertoires were generated with immunoSEQ multiplex PCR, while TCRdb's copy carries only in-frame clones and drops some. The sample comprises some 120,000 clones, approximately 80% of which are singletons, and roughly 3.3% rests with the top ten. The gene calls are TRBV4-3 and TRBJ1-2; weak D call: TRBD1 (6 bases). Sequencing used blood. The TCR comes from a person aged 18 to 75 in good health. CDR3 in amino acids: CASSPHLGGVYGYTF. DNA for the CDR3: TGCGCCAGCAGCCCACACCTGGGGGGCGTCTATGGCTACACCTTC.